The 22 T cell receptor beta chains below all came from one sample that was sequenced in a study of T cell changes during pregnancy in multiple sclerosis. Data came from immunoSEQ multiplex PCR; TCRdb stores just in-frame clones and leaves some out. Of tens of thousands of clones listed, about 92% are singletons. The sample in question was CD8+ T cells from peripheral blood mononuclear cells, obtained before pregnancy. Receptors were obtained from a female donor with multiple sclerosis, enrolled in a pregnancy study.

CDR3 residues: CASSQGFAQGANTEAFF. As DNA, the CDR3 is TGTGCCAGCAGCCAAGGATTCGCGCAGGGGGCGAACACTGAAGCTTTCTTT. This chain joins TRBV4-2 and TRBJ1-1; 8 bases are a match to TRBD1. This CDR3 spans 17 amino acids. CDR1 and CDR2 from the germline V gene are LGHNA and YNFKEQ. V lost 1 base to trimming and J lost 1 base; unmatched junction nucleotides: 8.

V gene TRBV12-5 combines with J gene TRBJ1-2; 7 nucleotides match TRBD1. Trimming removed 4 bases from V and 4 bases from J; junction bases left unmatched: 6. There are 14 residues in the CDR3. CDR1 is LGHNT and CDR2 is FRNRAP in the germline V gene. The CDR3 DNA reads TGTGCTAGTGGTTCTGACAGGGATCGCTATGGCTACACCTTC. Translated: CASGSDRDRYGYTF.

The chain combines TRBV7-2 with TRBJ2-7, with TRBD1 identical over 7 bases. CDR1 and CDR2 (germline): SGHTA, FQGNSA. The CDR3 extends over 14 amino acids. V lost 1 base, J lost 4 bases, and 4 bases stayed unmatched. CDR3 region: CASSLGWGQYEQYF. DNA of the CDR3: TGTGCCAGCAGCTTAGGATGGGGACAGTACGAGCAGTACTTC.

The chain has TRBV27 and TRBJ1-2; D not certain. The V end was cut by 4 bases, the J end by 2 bases, with 14 bases between. The CDR3 is 15 residues long. Germline V CDR1 and CDR2: MNHEY, SMNVEV (reference sequence). The CDR3 region has the DNA TGTGCCAGCAGTTCGATGGCACAGCCAAACTATGGCTACACCTTC. This sequence encodes CASSSMAQPNYGYTF.

J is TRBJ1-2 and V is TRBV4-3; 7 nucleotides line up with TRBD1. V lost 1 base to trimming and J lost 4 bases; unmatched junction nucleotides: 6. The CDR3 is 15 amino acids. The V gene's germline CDR1 is LGHNA and CDR2 YSLEER. This CDR3 is CASSQGGQGGYGYTF. The CDR3, as DNA: TGCGCCAGCAGCCAAGGGGGGCAGGGGGGCTATGGCTACACCTTC.

The rearrangement joins TRBV14 to TRBJ2-1, with TRBD1 identical over 11 bases. The CDR3 runs to 17 residues. Germline lookup yields CDR1 SGHDN and CDR2 FVKESK. Trimming took 4 bases from V and 9 from J; bases not matched to a gene: 14. CDR3 amino acids: CASSPHRQDRGRREQFF. The CDR3 coding sequence is TGTGCCAGCAGCCCACATAGGCAGGACAGGGGGCGCCGTGAGCAGTTCTTC.

V is TRBV12-5 and J is TRBJ2-7; TRBD2 agrees at 12 bases. There are 17 residues in the CDR3. From germline, CDR1 is LGHNT and CDR2 FRNRAP. The ends lost 3 bases at V and 0 bases at J; junction bases unmatched: 6. Here the CDR3 DNA reads TGTGCTAGTGGTTTTACTAGCGGGGGGACTAGCTCCTACGAGCAGTACTTC. Protein product: CASGFTSGGTSSYEQYF.

This chain joins TRBV10-3 and TRBJ2-7; TRBD2 is a possible D gene (6 bases). The germline CDR1 and CDR2 sequences are ENHRY and SYGVKD. V dropped 6 bases and J dropped 7 bases, with 22 bases sitting between them. CDR3 length equals 15 residues. The CDR3 protein is CAISLTSGVLLEQYF. In DNA form, the CDR3 reads TGTGCCATCAGCCTGACTAGTGGGGTACTATTAGAGCAGTACTTC.

V usage is TRBV4-3 and J usage is TRBJ1-1, with 10 bases identical to TRBD1. The CDR3 is made up of 16 amino acids. Trimming took 4 bases from V and 2 from J; bases not matched to a gene: 7. Germline CDR1 reads LGHNA; CDR2 reads YSLEER. The CDR3 spells CASSPGQGKSNTEAFF. In DNA form, the CDR3 reads TGCGCCAGCAGCCCGGGACAGGGGAAGTCTAACACTGAAGCTTTCTTT.

The chain combines TRBV7-2 with TRBJ1-1; TRBD1 matches at 7 bases. CDR1 SGHTA and CDR2 FQGNSA come from the germline V gene. Trimming removed 1 base from V and 5 bases from J; junction bases left unmatched: 7. This CDR3 has 15 amino acids. For the CDR3, the DNA is TGTGCCAGCAGCTTAGTCCCGGGACAGCCAACTGAAGCTTTCTTT. Its translation: CASSLVPGQPTEAFF.

The chain joins TRBV27 to TRBJ1-1; 7 nucleotides agree with TRBD1. J lost 4 bases, V lost 2 bases, and 10 bases had no gene match. From germline, CDR1 is MNHEY and CDR2 SMNVEV (reference sequence). This CDR3 has 16 residues. As DNA, the CDR3 is TGTGCCAGCAGTTTAAACCCGACAGGGTGGCCCACTGAAGCTTTCTTT. Protein: CASSLNPTGWPTEAFF.

In this sample, this clone turned up a few times. The chain employs TRBV9 and TRBJ1-1; 9 nucleotides line up with TRBD1. CDR3 size: 17 residues. Germline trimming cut 0 bases from V and 0 bases from J; bases unmatched to any gene: 6. CDR1 is SGDLS and CDR2 is YYNGEE in the germline V gene. The CDR3 protein is CASSVEGGTGLNTEAFF. The CDR3 DNA is TGTGCCAGCAGCGTAGAGGGGGGGACAGGGCTGAACACTGAAGCTTTCTTT.

The chain employs TRBV6-5 and TRBJ2-1, with 9 positions matching TRBD2. After removal of 3 bases from V and 7 bases from J, the junction contained 4 bases not matched to a gene. CDR3 size: 14 residues. Germline CDR1 MNHEY, CDR2 SVGAGI. DNA for the CDR3: TGTGCCAGCAGTTATAGCGGGGGTCTGAATGAGCAGTTCTTC. It yields the protein CASSYSGGLNEQFF.

V gene TRBV7-9 combines with J gene TRBJ2-3, with 7 bases that match TRBD2. The J segment lost 1 base and the V segment lost 1 base, leaving 8 bases of the junction unmatched. This CDR3 has 17 residues. Germline V lookup: CDR1 SEHNR, CDR2 FQNEAQ (reference sequence). The CDR3 is CASSLVGGEGGTDTQYF. CDR3 in DNA: TGTGCCAGCAGCTTAGTTGGGGGGGAAGGAGGCACAGATACGCAGTATTTT.

This clone is a singleton in its sample. Germline is not matched at one junction end, which may reflect a read error. This sequence joins TRBV7-7 and TRBJ2-5, with TRBD2 identical over 9 bases. CDR1 and CDR2 from the germline V gene are SSHAT and FNYEAQ (reference sequence). This CDR3 region has 18 residues. The CDR3 nucleotides read TGTGCTAGCAGCTTAACTTCTGCTAGCGGGGCGGCGGGAGAGACCCAGTACTTC. Encoded protein: CASSLTSASGAAGETQYF.

This clone appeared once. The V and J genes are TRBV14 and TRBJ1-2, with 8 bases matching TRBD1. Germline V gene lookup returns CDR1 SGHDN and CDR2 FVKESK. This CDR3 has 12 residues. The J segment lost 8 bases and the V segment lost 4 bases, leaving 3 bases of the junction unmatched. CDR3 nucleotides: TGTGCCAGCAGCCTACAGGGGGTCGGCTACACCTTC. Encoded protein: CASSLQGVGYTF.

The chain recombines TRBV5-8 with TRBJ2-1; 8 nucleotides match TRBD1. From germline, CDR1 is SGHTS and CDR2 YDEGEE. The CDR3 loop spans 15 amino acids. J was trimmed by 7 bases and V by 4 bases; bases with no gene match: 10. CDR3 DNA sequence: TGTGCCAGCAGCAACCAGGGGGCAACCTGGAATGAGCAGTTCTTC. It encodes CASSNQGATWNEQFF.

The chain links TRBV4-3 to TRBJ1-2; D remains ambiguous. The ends were cut back, 3 bases at V and 8 bases at J, with 19 bases in the middle. This CDR3 region has 15 residues. Germline loops: CDR1 LGHNA, CDR2 YSLEER. Here the CDR3 DNA reads TGCGCCAGCAGCCACCAAACGCGGGCTTCGGGGGGCTACACCTTC. Encoded protein: CASSHQTRASGGYTF.

The chain joins TRBV4-2 to TRBJ2-1; 10 bases line up with TRBD2. CDR1 LGHNA and CDR2 YNFKEQ come from the germline V gene. After removal of 0 bases from V and 3 bases from J, the junction contained 2 bases not matched to a gene. The CDR3 has 16 amino acids. CDR3 protein: CASSQDGLADYNEQFF. The CDR3 region has the DNA TGTGCCAGCAGCCAAGATGGACTAGCGGACTACAATGAGCAGTTCTTC.

This chain connects TRBV9 to TRBJ2-3, with 9 bases lining up with TRBD1. Germline-derived CDR1 and CDR2 are SGDLS and YYNGEE. This CDR3 region has 16 residues. The V segment lost 3 bases and the J segment 0 bases; nucleotides outside the gene matches: 5. CDR3 coding DNA: TGTGCCAGCAGCGAACAGGGGGCCCCTAGCACAGATACGCAGTATTTT. Translating it yields CASSEQGAPSTDTQYF.

This sequence joins TRBV27 and TRBJ2-1; the match to TRBD1 covers 9 bases. From germline, CDR1 is MNHEY and CDR2 SMNVEV (reference sequence). CDR3 length: 14 residues. After removal of 6 bases from V and 7 bases from J, the junction contained 7 bases not matched to a gene. The CDR3 sequence is CASSTGTGQNEQFF. CDR3 DNA: TGTGCCAGCAGCACCGGGACAGGGCAGAATGAGCAGTTCTTC.

The chain joins TRBV10-3 to TRBJ2-3; D gene unclear. There are 13 residues in the CDR3. V was trimmed by 4 bases and J by 5 bases, leaving 10 bases between them. Germline V gene sequence: CDR1 ENHRY, CDR2 SYGVKD. Here the CDR3 DNA reads TGTGCCATCAGTGGGTACGGCGGAGATACGCAGTATTTT. Protein sequence: CAISGYGGDTQYF.